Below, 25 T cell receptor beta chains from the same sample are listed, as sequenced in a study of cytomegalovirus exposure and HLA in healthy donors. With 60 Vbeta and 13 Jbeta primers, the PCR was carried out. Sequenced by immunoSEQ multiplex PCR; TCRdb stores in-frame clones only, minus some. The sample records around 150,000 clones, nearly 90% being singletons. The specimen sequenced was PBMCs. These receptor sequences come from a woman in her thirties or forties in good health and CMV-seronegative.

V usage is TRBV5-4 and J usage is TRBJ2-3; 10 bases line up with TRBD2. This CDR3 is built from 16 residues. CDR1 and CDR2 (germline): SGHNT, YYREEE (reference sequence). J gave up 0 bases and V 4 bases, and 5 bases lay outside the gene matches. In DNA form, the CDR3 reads TGTGCCAGCAGCCTCCGAGCGGGAGGGAGCACAGATACGCAGTATTTT. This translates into CASSLRAGGSTDTQYF.

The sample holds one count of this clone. The chain's CDR3 is CASSQASQGANYGYTF. DNA for the CDR3: TGCGCCAGCAGCCAAGCATCGCAGGGCGCTAACTATGGCTACACCTTC. The chain couples TRBV4-3 to TRBJ1-2; possible D gene TRBD1, 5 bases. The germline CDR1 and CDR2 sequences are LGHNA and YSLEER. The CDR3 covers 16 residues. V lost 1 base and J 0 bases, leaving 12 bases between the germline ends.

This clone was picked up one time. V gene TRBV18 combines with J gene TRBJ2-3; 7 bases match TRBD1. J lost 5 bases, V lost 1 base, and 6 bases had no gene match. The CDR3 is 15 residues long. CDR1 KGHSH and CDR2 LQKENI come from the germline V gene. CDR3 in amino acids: CASSPQGAVGDTQYF. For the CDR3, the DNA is TGTGCCAGCTCACCACAGGGGGCTGTGGGAGATACGCAGTATTTT.

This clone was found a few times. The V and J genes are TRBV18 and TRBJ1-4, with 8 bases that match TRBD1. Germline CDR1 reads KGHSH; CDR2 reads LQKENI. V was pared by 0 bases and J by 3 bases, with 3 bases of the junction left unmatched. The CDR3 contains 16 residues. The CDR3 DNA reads TGTGCCAGCTCACCACCCAGGGGGCAAGCTAATGAAAAACTGTTTTTT. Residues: CASSPPRGQANEKLFF.

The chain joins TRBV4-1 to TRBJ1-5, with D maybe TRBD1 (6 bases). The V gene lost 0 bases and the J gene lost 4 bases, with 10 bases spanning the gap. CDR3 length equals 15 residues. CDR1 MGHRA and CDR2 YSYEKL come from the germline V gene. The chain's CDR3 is CASSQEGGGNQPQHF. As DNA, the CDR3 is TGCGCCAGCAGCCAAGAAGGGGGTGGGAATCAGCCCCAGCATTTT.

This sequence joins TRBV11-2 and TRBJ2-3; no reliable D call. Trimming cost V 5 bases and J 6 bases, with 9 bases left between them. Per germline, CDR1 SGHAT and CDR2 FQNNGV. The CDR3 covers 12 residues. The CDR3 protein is CASSPLRDTQYF. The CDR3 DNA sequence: TGTGCCAGCAGCCCCTTGCGGGATACGCAGTATTTT.

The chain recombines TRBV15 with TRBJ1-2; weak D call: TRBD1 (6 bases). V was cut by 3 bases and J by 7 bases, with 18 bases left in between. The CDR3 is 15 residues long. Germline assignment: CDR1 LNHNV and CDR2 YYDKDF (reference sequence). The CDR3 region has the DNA TGTGCCACCAGCAGTTCCGGAGGAAGGGGGAGTGGCTACACCTTC. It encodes CATSSSGGRGSGYTF.

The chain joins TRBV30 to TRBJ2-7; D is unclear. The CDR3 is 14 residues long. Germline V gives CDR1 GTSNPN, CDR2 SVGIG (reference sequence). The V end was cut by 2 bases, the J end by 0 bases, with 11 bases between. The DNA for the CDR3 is TGTGCCTGGAGTTTTATGACTTACTCCTACGAGCAGTACTTC. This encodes CAWSFMTYSYEQYF. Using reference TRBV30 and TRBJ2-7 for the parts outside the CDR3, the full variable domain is SQTIHQWPATLVQPVGSPLSLECTVEGTSNPNLYWYRQAAGRGLQLLFYSVGIGQISSEVPQNLSASRPQDRQFILSSKKLLLSDSGFYLCAWSFMTYSYEQYFGPGTRLTVT.

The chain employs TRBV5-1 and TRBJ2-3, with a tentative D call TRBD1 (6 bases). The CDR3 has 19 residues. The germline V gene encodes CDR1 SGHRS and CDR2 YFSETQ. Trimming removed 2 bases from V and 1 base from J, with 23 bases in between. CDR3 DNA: TGCGCCAGCAGCTTATTTACAGGGACGGGAAAGGGTGGCACAGATACGCAGTATTTT. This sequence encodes CASSLFTGTGKGGTDTQYF.

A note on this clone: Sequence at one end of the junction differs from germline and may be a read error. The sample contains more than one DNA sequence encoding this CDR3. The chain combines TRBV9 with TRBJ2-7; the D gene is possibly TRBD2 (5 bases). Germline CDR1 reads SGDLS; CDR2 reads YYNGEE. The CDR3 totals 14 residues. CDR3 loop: CASSVEAGTYEQYF. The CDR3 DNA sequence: TGCGCCAGCAGCGTAGAGGCGGGTACCTACGAGCAGTACTTC.

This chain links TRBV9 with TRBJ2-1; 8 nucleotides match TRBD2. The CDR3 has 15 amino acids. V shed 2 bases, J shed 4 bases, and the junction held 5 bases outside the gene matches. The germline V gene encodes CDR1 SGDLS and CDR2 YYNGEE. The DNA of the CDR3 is TGTGCCAGCAGCGTGAGTAGCGGGGATTACAATGAGCAGTTCTTC. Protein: CASSVSSGDYNEQFF.

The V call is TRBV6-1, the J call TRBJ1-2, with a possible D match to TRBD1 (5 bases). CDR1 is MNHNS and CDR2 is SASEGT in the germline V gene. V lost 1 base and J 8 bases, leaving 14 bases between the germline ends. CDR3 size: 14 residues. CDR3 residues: CASSEGGDLGGYTF. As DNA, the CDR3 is TGTGCCAGCAGTGAAGGGGGGGATTTGGGCGGCTACACCTTC.

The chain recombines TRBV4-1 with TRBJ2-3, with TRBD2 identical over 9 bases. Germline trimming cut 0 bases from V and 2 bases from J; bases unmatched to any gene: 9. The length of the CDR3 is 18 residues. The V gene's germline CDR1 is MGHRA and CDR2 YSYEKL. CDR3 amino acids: CASSQEVGREGPTDTQYF. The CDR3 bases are TGCGCCAGCAGCCAAGAGGTAGGGCGGGAGGGCCCCACAGATACGCAGTATTTT.

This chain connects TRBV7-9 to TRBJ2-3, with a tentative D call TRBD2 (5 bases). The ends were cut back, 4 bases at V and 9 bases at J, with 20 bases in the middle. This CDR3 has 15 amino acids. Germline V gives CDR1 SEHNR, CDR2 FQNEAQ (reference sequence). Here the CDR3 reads CASSYPLLTSDTQYF. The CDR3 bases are TGTGCCAGCAGCTACCCCCTCCTTACTAGTGACACGCAGTATTTT. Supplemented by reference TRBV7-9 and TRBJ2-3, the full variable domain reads DTGVSQNPRHKITKRGQNVTFRCDPISEHNRLYWYRQTLGQGPEFLTYFQNEAQLEKSRLLSDRFSAERPKGSFSTLEIQRTEQGDSAMYLCASSYPLLTSDTQYFGPGTRLTVL.

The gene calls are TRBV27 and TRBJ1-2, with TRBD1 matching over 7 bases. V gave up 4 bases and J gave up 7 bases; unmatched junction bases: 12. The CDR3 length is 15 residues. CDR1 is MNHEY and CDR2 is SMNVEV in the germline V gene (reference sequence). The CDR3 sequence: CASSSTTGFTGGYTF. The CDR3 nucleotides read TGTGCCAGCAGTTCGACGACAGGGTTTACCGGTGGCTACACCTTC.

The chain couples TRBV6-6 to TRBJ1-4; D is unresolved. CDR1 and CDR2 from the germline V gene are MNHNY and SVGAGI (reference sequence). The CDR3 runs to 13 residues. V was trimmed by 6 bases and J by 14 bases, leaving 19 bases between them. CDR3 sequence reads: CASSSPSGRWLFF. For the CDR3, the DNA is TGTGCCAGCAGCTCTCCGAGCGGGAGGTGGCTGTTTTTT.

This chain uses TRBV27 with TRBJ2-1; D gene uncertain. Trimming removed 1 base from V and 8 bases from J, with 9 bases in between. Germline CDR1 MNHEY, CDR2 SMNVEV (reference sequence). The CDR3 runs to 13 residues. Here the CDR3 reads CASSLFPGYEQFF. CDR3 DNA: TGTGCCAGCAGTTTATTCCCGGGTTATGAGCAGTTCTTC.

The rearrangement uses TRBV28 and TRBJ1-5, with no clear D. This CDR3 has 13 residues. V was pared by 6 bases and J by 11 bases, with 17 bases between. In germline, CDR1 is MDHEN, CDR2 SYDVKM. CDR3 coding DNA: TGTGCCAGCAGGTCTACTTACCTCGAGGCCCAGCATTTT. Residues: CASRSTYLEAQHF.

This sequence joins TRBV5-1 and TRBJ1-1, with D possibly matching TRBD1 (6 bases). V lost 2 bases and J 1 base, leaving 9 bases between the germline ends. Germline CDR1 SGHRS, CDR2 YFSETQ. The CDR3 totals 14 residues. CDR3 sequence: CASSFMDRNTEAFF. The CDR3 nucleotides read TGCGCCAGCAGCTTCATGGACAGGAACACTGAAGCTTTCTTT.

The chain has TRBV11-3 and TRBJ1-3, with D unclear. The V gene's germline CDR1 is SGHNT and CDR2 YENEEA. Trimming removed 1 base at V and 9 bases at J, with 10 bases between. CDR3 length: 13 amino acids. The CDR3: CASSLGAAGTIYF. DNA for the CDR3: TGTGCCAGCAGCTTAGGCGCTGCGGGCACCATATATTTT.

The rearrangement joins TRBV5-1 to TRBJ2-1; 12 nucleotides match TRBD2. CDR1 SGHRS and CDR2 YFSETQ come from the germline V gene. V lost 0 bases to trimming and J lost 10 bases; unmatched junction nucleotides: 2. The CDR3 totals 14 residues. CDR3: CASSLGLAGDEQFF. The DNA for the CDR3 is TGCGCCAGCAGCTTGGGACTAGCGGGAGACGAGCAGTTCTTC.

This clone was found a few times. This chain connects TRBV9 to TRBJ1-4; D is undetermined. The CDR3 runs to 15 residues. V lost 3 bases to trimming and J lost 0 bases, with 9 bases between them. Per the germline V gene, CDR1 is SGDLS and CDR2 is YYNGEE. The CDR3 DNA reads TGTGCCAGCAGCGCCGCGGGAGCAACTAATGAAAAACTGTTTTTT. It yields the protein CASSAAGATNEKLFF.

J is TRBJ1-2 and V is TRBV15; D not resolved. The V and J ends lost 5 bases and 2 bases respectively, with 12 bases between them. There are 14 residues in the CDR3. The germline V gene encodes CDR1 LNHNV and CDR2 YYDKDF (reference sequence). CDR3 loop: CATSPRARNYGYTF. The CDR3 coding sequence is TGTGCCACCAGCCCGAGGGCCCGCAACTATGGCTACACCTTC.

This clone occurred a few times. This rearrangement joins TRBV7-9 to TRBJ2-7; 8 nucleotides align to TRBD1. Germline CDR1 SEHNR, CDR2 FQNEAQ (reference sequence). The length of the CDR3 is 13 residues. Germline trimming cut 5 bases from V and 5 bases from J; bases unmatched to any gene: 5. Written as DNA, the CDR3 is TGTGCCAGCAGCGGGACAGGAGTCCACGAGCAGTACTTC. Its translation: CASSGTGVHEQYF.

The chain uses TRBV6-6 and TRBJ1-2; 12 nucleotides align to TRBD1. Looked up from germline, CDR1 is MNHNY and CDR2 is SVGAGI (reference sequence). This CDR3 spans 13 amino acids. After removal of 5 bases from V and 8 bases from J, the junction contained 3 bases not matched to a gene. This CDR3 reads CASSAGTGGGYTF. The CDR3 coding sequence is TGTGCCAGCAGTGCTGGGACAGGGGGCGGCTACACCTTC.